The present entry profiles one TCR beta chain with its context. The record originates from a study of T cells in Graves' hyperthyroidism and ophthalmopathy. The CDR3 regions of TCR beta were amplified from RNA transcripts. RT-PCR in the first round (using the HTBI primer set) targeted the TCR CDR3. Via MiXCR, TCRdb re-called the multiplex PCR reads, giving one row per CDR3 protein. Among hundreds of thousands of distinct CDR3 sequences listed, 18% were seen once. Germline CDR1 and CDR2: DFQATT and SNEGSKA (reference sequence). Trimming shortened V by 0 bases and J by 9 bases, and 12 bases separated the two germline ends. The CDR3 has 14 amino acids.

The source material was blood. The receptor comes from a woman between 45 and 60 years old with Graves' hyperthyroidism that later progressed to Graves' ophthalmopathy. The chain carries TRBV20-1 and TRBJ1-6, with D maybe TRBD1 (5 bases). The DNA for the CDR3 is TGCAGTGCTAGAGAGGCAGGGTTATCTTCACCCCTCCACTTT. The encoded protein is CSAREAGLSSPLHF.